This T cell receptor beta chain stems from a study of T cell responses to AZD1222 COVID-19 vaccine. Study-wide results and caveats: Vaccine-associated CD4 TCRs spanned spike, dominant at 160-218 and 743-854. Among spike-specific TCRs, nearly half reportedly target unmutated variant regions. Females made up more of the donors, who were largely white British, and clonal diversity may have come out too low. Increased Spike-specific TCR breadth and depth were observed after two AZD1222 doses.

From germline, CDR1 is MDHEN and CDR2 SYDVKM. The CDR3 contains 10 residues. V lost 5 bases and J lost 5, with 1 base in between. Using immunoSEQ multiplex PCR, the repertoire was profiled, and TCRdb retains in-frame clones only, with some absent. This table holds fewer than 200,000 clones, about 92% found once. A word on this clone: Its specificity is unknown.

The chain employs TRBV28 and TRBJ2-1; D not resolved. The sample here was peripheral blood, taken 28 days after the second dose of the MenACWY control vaccine. This TCR derives from an adult who received the MenACWY meningococcal vaccine as a control. This CDR3 is CASSDNEQFF. The CDR3 DNA reads as TGTGCCAGCAGTGACAATGAGCAGTTCTTC.